This note documents a single TCR beta chain sequence. Antigen unknown. Other nucleotide sequences in the sample specify the same CDR3. Produced via immunoSEQ multiplex PCR; TCRdb's table is partial and in-frame only. This table holds about 2 million clones, about 95% found once. This entry is derived from a study of shared clonotypes between healthy human individuals. General observations from the study: Shared across a handful of donors were roughly 4.7% of the naive CD4 clonotypes.

The CDR3 totals 13 residues. V was shortened by 3 bases and J by 5 bases, with 7 bases between the two germline ends. Germline V gene data show CDR1 as MDHEN and CDR2 as SYDVKM. The naive CD8 subset, CD45RO-negative cells positively selected for CCR7, excluded terminally differentiated effector memory CD45RA+ cells. Input material: naive CD8+ T cells sorted from blood. This sequence joins TRBV28 and TRBJ2-2; D is perhaps TRBD1 (5 bases). The sequence was obtained from a man aged 18 to 30 in good health. The CDR3 is CASSFRVTGELFF. DNA for the CDR3: TGTGCCAGCAGTTTCAGGGTGACCGGGGAGCTGTTTTTT.